This entry lists 29 T cell receptor beta chains sequenced from one sample in a study of spatial heterogeneity in lung cancer. General study points: Tumor mutation counts were tracked by expanded intratumoral alpha and beta TCR counts.

The time point denotes: sample taken at primary tumor resection. Their antigens are not known. TCRdb ran MiXCR on the 5' RACE reads and lists one entry per CDR3 protein. The table records approximately 18,000 distinct CDR3 sequences, roughly 5.7% of them present only once. Sequencing was performed on lung tumor tissue, taken at surgery. The source of these receptors is a female donor with early-stage non-small cell lung cancer.

This clonotype was counted ten times or more. A library prepared for alpha chains yielded this beta chain as an off-target read; its size is of little meaning. The chain carries TRBV19 and TRBJ2-1; 13 bases agree with TRBD2. This CDR3 has 17 amino acids. Looked up from germline, CDR1 is LNHDA and CDR2 is SQIVND (reference sequence). Germline trimming cut 5 bases from V and 8 bases from J; bases unmatched to any gene: 12. CDR3 bases: TGTGCCAGTAGTCCTAGCCGGACTAGCGGGAGAGTCGATGAGCAGTTCTTC. Amino acids: CASSPSRTSGRVDEQFF.

This clonotype has ten or more counts. This beta chain turned up in a library designed for alpha chains; as an off-target read, its abundance says little. The chain has TRBV5-1 and TRBJ1-1; D not certain. The V end lost 5 bases, the J end lost 6 bases, and 11 bases lay between the germline ends. Per germline, CDR1 SGHRS and CDR2 YFSETQ. CDR3 length equals 12 residues. DNA of the CDR3: TGCGCCAGCAGGGGCGTAAACGCTGAAGCTTTCTTT. Translated: CASRGVNAEAFF.

Many counts were recorded for this clonotype. Found in a library prepared for alpha chains, this beta chain is an off-target read, and its abundance has little meaning. The CDR3 protein is CASKLKHGAGANVLTF. CDR3 in DNA: TGTGCCAGCAAACTAAAGCATGGTGCAGGGGCCAACGTCCTGACTTTC. The V gene is TRBV27, the J gene TRBJ2-6; D gene unclear. Trimming removed 7 bases at V and 4 bases at J, with 17 bases between. CDR1 and CDR2 (germline): MNHEY, SMNVEV (reference sequence). The CDR3 contains 16 residues.

This clonotype appeared many times. This beta chain was picked up by a library intended for alpha chains and is off target, so its count carries little meaning. The chain couples TRBV5-1 to TRBJ2-2; TRBD2 agrees at 7 bases. Germline CDR1 and CDR2: SGHRS and YFSETQ. V was clipped by 0 bases and J by 6 bases; unmatched bases: 5. CDR3 size: 15 residues. CDR3 nucleotides: TGCGCCAGCAGCTTGGTCGCGGGAGCACCCGGGGAGCTGTTTTTT. Translated, it gives CASSLVAGAPGELFF.

The table lists this clonotype with a few counts. This beta chain is off target for a library built for alpha chains, so its abundance means little. J is TRBJ2-3 and V is TRBV7-2; D unclear. V was shortened by 5 bases and J by 0 bases, with 6 bases between the two germline ends. Germline CDR1 SGHTA, CDR2 FQGNSA. This CDR3 region has 13 residues. CDR3 loop: CASSTGSTDTQYF. CDR3 coding DNA: TGTGCCAGCAGCACCGGGAGCACAGATACGCAGTATTTT.

This clonotype was recorded at least ten times. Little can be read into the size of this beta chain, an off-target read in a library designed for alpha chains. V usage is TRBV7-9 and J usage is TRBJ2-7, with D possibly being TRBD1 (6 bases). The CDR3 length is 14 residues. Per the germline V gene, CDR1 is SEHNR and CDR2 is FQNEAQ (reference sequence). Between the trimmed V and J ends, which lost 2 bases and 2 bases, there was a span of 10 bases. CDR3 loop: CASSLLTGTYEQYF. The CDR3 DNA reads TGTGCCAGCAGCTTATTGACAGGAACCTACGAGCAGTACTTC.

A remark on this clonotype: This beta chain slipped into a library made for alpha chains as a stray read, so its size is not meaningful. The V gene is TRBV28, the J gene TRBJ2-7, with 11 nucleotides matching TRBD2. After removal of 7 bases from V and 3 bases from J, the junction contained 14 bases not matched to a gene. This CDR3 spans 17 amino acids. Germline V lookup: CDR1 MDHEN, CDR2 SYDVKM. The CDR3 DNA sequence: TGTGCCAGCACCGGGACTAGCGGAGGGGAGGGGTTCTACGAGCAGTACTTC. Its protein is CASTGTSGGEGFYEQYF.

Many counts were recorded for this clonotype. Since it is a stray read in a library aimed at alpha chains, this beta chain has a size that is not meaningful. The V gene is TRBV3-1, the J gene TRBJ1-1; TRBD1 matches 9 bases. The V and J ends lost 4 bases and 9 bases, in that order; junction bases with no gene match: 12. Germline CDR1 and CDR2: LGHDT and YNNKEL (reference sequence). The CDR3 loop spans 15 amino acids. The CDR3, as DNA: TGTGCCAGCAGCCGGGCGGGTGCCGGGACAGGGAAAGCTTTCTTT. It encodes CASSRAGAGTGKAFF.

This clonotype was counted ten times or more. This beta chain turned up in a library designed for alpha chains; as an off-target read, its abundance says little. This chain connects TRBV5-1 to TRBJ2-5, with D possibly TRBD1 on 5 matching bases. The germline V gene has CDR1 SGHRS and CDR2 YFSETQ. The V end lost 4 bases, the J end lost 1 base, and 11 bases lay between the germline ends. This CDR3 spans 14 amino acids. CDR3 protein: CASSARQLQETQYF. The CDR3 DNA is TGCGCCAGCAGCGCCCGACAGCTCCAAGAGACCCAGTACTTC.

At least ten counts were recorded for this clonotype. This beta chain appears as a stray read in a library generated for alpha chains; its size is not informative. The rearrangement uses TRBV5-1 and TRBJ2-5, with 10 bases lining up with TRBD2. CDR3 length: 18 amino acids. Germline CDR1 SGHRS, CDR2 YFSETQ. With 0 bases clipped from V and 4 bases from J, the junction kept 12 bases outside the gene matches. CDR3 residues: CASSLGPQREGPGETQYF. The CDR3 DNA reads TGCGCCAGCAGCTTGGGACCCCAGCGGGAGGGTCCAGGAGAGACCCAGTACTTC.

This clonotype was seen repeatedly, ten times or more. For a library built for alpha chains, this beta chain is a stray read; little rests on its size. The V gene is TRBV18, the J gene TRBJ1-4; 9 nucleotides match TRBD1. Germline values: CDR1 KGHSH, CDR2 LQKENI. This CDR3 region has 14 residues. V lost 2 bases, J lost 5 bases, and 0 bases stayed unmatched. CDR3 region: CASSPGTGNEKLFF. The CDR3 DNA reads as TGTGCCAGCTCACCAGGGACAGGGAATGAAAAACTGTTTTTT.

By sample fraction, this clonotype is medium-sized. This beta chain is an unintended read in a library built for alpha chains; its size means little. The chain carries TRBV10-1 and TRBJ1-5; D unclear. The germline CDR1 and CDR2 sequences are WNHNN and SYGVQD (reference sequence). This CDR3 is 14 amino acids long. V shed 0 bases and J shed 6 bases, with 9 bases lying between them. Here the CDR3 DNA reads TGCGCCAGCAGTGAGTCTGGGGATGGTCAGCCCCAGCATTTT. Amino acids: CASSESGDGQPQHF.

This clonotype was seen repeatedly, ten times or more. As an off-target read in a library built for alpha chains, this beta chain has a frequency of little significance. The J gene is TRBJ2-7, the V gene TRBV4-1; 7 bases are shared with TRBD1. Germline CDR1 and CDR2: MGHRA and YSYEKL. The J segment lost 6 bases and the V segment lost 6 bases, leaving 5 bases of the junction unmatched. The CDR3 sequence is 12 residues long. CDR3 region: CASSRNRGEQYF. The CDR3 region has the DNA TGCGCCAGCAGTCGGAACAGGGGCGAGCAGTACTTC.

As for this clonotype: This sequence may be a read error, since a much larger clone differs from it by one base. The size of this beta chain means little, since it is a stray read in a library made for alpha chains. The genes are TRBV5-1 and TRBJ1-3, with a tentative D call TRBD1 (5 bases). The CDR3 runs 17 residues. Per the germline V gene, CDR1 is SGHRS and CDR2 is YFSETQ. DNA for the CDR3: TGCGCCAGCAGCTTAGGGACTTTGAGAGACTCTGGAAACACCATAAATTTT. It specifies CASSLGTLRDSGNTINF.

This clonotype was counted many times. This beta chain lies outside the target of a library built for alpha chains; its clone size means little. V and J are TRBV7-9 and TRBJ2-7; D not certain. V was cut by 2 bases and J by 3 bases, with 14 bases left in between. The CDR3 is made up of 15 amino acids. Germline V gene data show CDR1 as SEHNR and CDR2 as FQNEAQ (reference sequence). The CDR3 sequence is CASSLSGRSNYEQYF. The CDR3 region has the DNA TGTGCCAGCAGCTTATCGGGTCGAAGCAACTACGAGCAGTACTTC.

There are many counts of this clonotype. Little can be read into the size of this beta chain, an off-target read in a library designed for alpha chains. The chain is built from TRBV6-4 and TRBJ2-2, with 7 bases identical to TRBD2. Germline CDR1 reads MRHNA; CDR2 reads SNTAGT. V lost 3 bases to trimming and J lost 3 bases; unmatched junction nucleotides: 1. This CDR3 contains 14 residues. As DNA, the CDR3 is TGTGCCAGCAGTGAGCTAGCGGACACCGGGGAGCTGTTTTTT. As protein: CASSELADTGELFF.

In this sample, this clonotype turned up many times. The size of this beta chain means little, since it is a stray read in a library made for alpha chains. J is TRBJ2-5 and V is TRBV25-1, with a weak D call TRBD2 (6 bases). V was clipped by 2 bases and J by 6 bases, with 16 bases between them. This CDR3 comprises 15 residues. Germline lookup yields CDR1 MGHDK and CDR2 SYGVNS. CDR3 residues: CASSEGGEGRKTQYF. Written as DNA, the CDR3 is TGTGCCAGCAGTGAAGGCGGGGAAGGTAGAAAGACCCAGTACTTC. The whole variable domain, remainder taken from reference TRBV25-1 and TRBJ2-5, is EADIYQTPRYLVIGTGKKITLECSQTMGHDKMYWYQQDPGMELHLIHYSYGVNSTEKGDLSSESTVSRIRTEHFPLTLESARPSHTSQYLCASSEGGEGRKTQYFGPGTRLLVL.

This clonotype occurred many times. This beta chain represents an off-target read in a library built for alpha chains; its size is of limited meaning. The rearrangement links TRBV7-9 to TRBJ1-1; 8 bases match TRBD1. Germline assignment: CDR1 SEHNR and CDR2 FQNEAQ (reference sequence). V shed 5 bases, J shed 4 bases, and the junction held 6 bases outside the gene matches. The CDR3 extends over 14 amino acids. CDR3 loop: CASSNGQGSTEAFF. DNA for the CDR3: TGTGCCAGCAGCAACGGACAGGGTAGCACTGAAGCTTTCTTT.

Many counts were recorded for this clonotype. As an off-target read in a library built for alpha chains, this beta chain has a frequency of little significance. The chain is built from TRBV29-1 and TRBJ2-3; the D gene is possibly TRBD1 (8 bases). Looked up from germline, CDR1 is SQVTM and CDR2 is ANQGSEA. V was shortened by 7 bases and J by 9 bases, with 20 bases between the two germline ends. There are 13 residues in the CDR3. Here the CDR3 reads CSALFTGGGTQYF. The DNA for the CDR3 is TGCAGCGCCCTGTTCACAGGGGGAGGGACGCAGTATTTT.

This clonotype was recorded at least ten times. The library was prepared for alpha chains; this beta chain is a stray read, so its frequency means little. The chain couples TRBV7-8 to TRBJ2-1; D gene uncertain. Trimming shortened V by 1 base and J by 9 bases, and 10 bases separated the two germline ends. This CDR3 is built from 13 residues. Germline V gene lookup returns CDR1 SGHVS and CDR2 FQNEAQ. The CDR3 protein is CASSLVLGFEQFF. The DNA for the CDR3 is TGTGCCAGCAGCTTAGTTCTGGGCTTTGAGCAGTTCTTC.

Many counts were recorded for this clonotype. This beta chain is a stray sequence in a library constructed for alpha chains; its clone size is not meaningful. The chain links TRBV27 to TRBJ2-7; 11 nucleotides align to TRBD2. Germline lookup yields CDR1 MNHEY and CDR2 SMNVEV (reference sequence). This CDR3 has 14 amino acids. J gave up 4 bases and V 5 bases, and 4 bases lay outside the gene matches. CDR3 amino acids: CASSPTSGRYEQYF. The CDR3 nucleotides read TGTGCCAGCAGTCCAACTAGCGGGAGATACGAGCAGTACTTC.

This clonotype has ten or more counts. Within a library made for alpha chains, this beta chain is off target, and its count is uninformative. The genes are TRBV20-1 and TRBJ2-5, with no clear D. This CDR3 has 14 amino acids. Trimming took off 2 bases at V and 3 bases at J, with 13 bases between the two ends. The germline CDR1 and CDR2 sequences are DFQATT and SNEGSKA (reference sequence). The CDR3 DNA is TGCAGTGCTAGAAGCGATGCCCTCAAAGAGACCCAGTACTTC. The encoded protein is CSARSDALKETQYF.

This clonotype has ten or more counts. Within a library made for alpha chains, this beta chain is off target, and its count is uninformative. The chain couples TRBV5-1 to TRBJ2-5; D may be TRBD1 (5 bases). Germline-derived CDR1 and CDR2 are SGHRS and YFSETQ. This CDR3 comprises 16 residues. The V end lost 0 bases, the J end lost 1 base, and 13 bases lay between the germline ends. Written as DNA, the CDR3 is TGCGCCAGCAGCTTGGTTCAGGGCCCTTCCCAAGAGACCCAGTACTTC. Protein sequence: CASSLVQGPSQETQYF.

This clonotype was counted ten times or more. This beta chain slipped into a library made for alpha chains as a stray read, so its size is not meaningful. This chain uses TRBV28 with TRBJ2-1; 9 bases are a match to TRBD2. Per germline, CDR1 MDHEN and CDR2 SYDVKM. This CDR3 is built from 16 residues. V lost 4 bases, J lost 3 bases, and 7 bases stayed unmatched. CDR3 sequence (DNA): TGTGCCAGCAGTTCCCCAGTAGCGGGAGACTACAATGAGCAGTTCTTC. This sequence encodes CASSSPVAGDYNEQFF.

Many counts were recorded for this clonotype. The library was designed around alpha chains, so this beta chain is a stray read whose abundance carries little weight. The gene calls are TRBV7-6 and TRBJ2-4; weak D call: TRBD2 (6 bases). The ends were cut back, 4 bases at V and 9 bases at J, with 10 bases in the middle. Germline assignment: CDR1 SGHVS and CDR2 FNYEAQ. This CDR3 has 12 amino acids. The CDR3 here is CASSSDGGIQYF. The CDR3 DNA follows: TGTGCCAGCAGCTCAGACGGGGGCATTCAGTACTTC.

This clonotype is termed medium-sized. The library was built for alpha chains, so this beta chain is an off-target read and its size means little. This chain uses TRBV30 with TRBJ1-1; D remains unclear. V was clipped by 3 bases and J by 0 bases, with 2 bases between them. Per germline, CDR1 GTSNPN and CDR2 SVGIG (reference sequence). This CDR3 comprises 11 residues. The CDR3 nucleotides read TGTGCCTGGAGAATGAACACTGAAGCTTTCTTT. It yields the protein CAWRMNTEAFF.

There are a few counts of this clonotype. Within a library made for alpha chains, this beta chain is off target, and its count is uninformative. The rearrangement joins TRBV3-1 to TRBJ2-7; D is undetermined. Germline V lookup: CDR1 LGHDT, CDR2 YNNKEL (reference sequence). The CDR3 sequence is 15 residues long. Between the trimmed V and J ends, which lost 4 bases and 3 bases, there was a span of 16 bases. CDR3 loop: CASSPHLGTSYEQYF. The CDR3 bases are TGTGCCAGCAGCCCACATCTTGGTACAAGCTACGAGCAGTACTTC.

Many counts were recorded for this clonotype. The library was prepared for alpha chains; this beta chain is a stray read, so its frequency means little. The rearrangement links TRBV27 to TRBJ2-1; 8 bases are shared with TRBD1. The V gene's germline CDR1 is MNHEY and CDR2 SMNVEV (reference sequence). V gave up 6 bases and J gave up 7 bases; unmatched junction bases: 2. This CDR3 has 12 residues. In DNA, the CDR3 is TGTGCCAGCAGCGGACAGGGAAATGAGCAGTTCTTC. Its protein is CASSGQGNEQFF.

Ten or more counts support this clonotype. This beta chain turned up in a library designed for alpha chains; as an off-target read, its abundance says little. The chain couples TRBV5-1 to TRBJ2-1; 8 nucleotides match TRBD1. This CDR3 has 14 residues. V dropped 3 bases and J dropped 5; count of bases not matched to a gene: 4. Germline-derived CDR1 and CDR2 are SGHRS and YFSETQ. The CDR3 nucleotides read TGCGCCAGCAGCTGGGGGACAGGAGACAATGAGCAGTTCTTC. Its protein product is CASSWGTGDNEQFF.